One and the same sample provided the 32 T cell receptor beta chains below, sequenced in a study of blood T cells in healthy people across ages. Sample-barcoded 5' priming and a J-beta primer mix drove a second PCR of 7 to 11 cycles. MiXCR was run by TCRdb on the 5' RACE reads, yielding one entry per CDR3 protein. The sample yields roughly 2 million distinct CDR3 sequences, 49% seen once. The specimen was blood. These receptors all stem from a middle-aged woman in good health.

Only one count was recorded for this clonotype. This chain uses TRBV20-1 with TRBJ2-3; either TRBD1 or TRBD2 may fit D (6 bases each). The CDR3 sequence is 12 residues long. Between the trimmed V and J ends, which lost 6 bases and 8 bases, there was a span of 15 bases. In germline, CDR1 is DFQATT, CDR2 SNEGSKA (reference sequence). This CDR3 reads CSALAKGGTQYF. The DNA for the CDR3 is TGCAGTGCCCTCGCAAAGGGGGGTACGCAGTATTTT.

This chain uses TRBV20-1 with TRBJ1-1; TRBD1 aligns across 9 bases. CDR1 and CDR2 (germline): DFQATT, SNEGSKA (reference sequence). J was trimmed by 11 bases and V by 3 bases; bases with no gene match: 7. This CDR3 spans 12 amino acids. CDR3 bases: TGCAGTGCTAGGTCGCCGGACAGGGGTGCTTTCTTT. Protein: CSARSPDRGAFF.

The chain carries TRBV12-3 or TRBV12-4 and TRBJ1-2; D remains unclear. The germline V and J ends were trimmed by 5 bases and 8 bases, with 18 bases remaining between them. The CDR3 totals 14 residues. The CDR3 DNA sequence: TGTGCCAGCAGTGTGGTAGGCAAGCGGTCGGGCTACACCTTC. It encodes CASSVVGKRSGYTF.

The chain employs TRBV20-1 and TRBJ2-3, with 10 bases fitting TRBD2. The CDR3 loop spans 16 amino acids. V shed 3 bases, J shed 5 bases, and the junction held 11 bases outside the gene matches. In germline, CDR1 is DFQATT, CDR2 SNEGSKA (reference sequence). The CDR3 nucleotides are TGCAGTGCTAGCCTCACAACCCGACTAGCGGGAGATACGCAGTATTTT. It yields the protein CSASLTTRLAGDTQYF.

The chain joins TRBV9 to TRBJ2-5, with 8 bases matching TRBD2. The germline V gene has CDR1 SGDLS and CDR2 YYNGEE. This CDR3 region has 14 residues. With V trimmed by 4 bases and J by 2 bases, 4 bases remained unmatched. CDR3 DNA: TGTGCCAGCAGCATCGGACTAGCTCAAGAGACCCAGTACTTC. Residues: CASSIGLAQETQYF.

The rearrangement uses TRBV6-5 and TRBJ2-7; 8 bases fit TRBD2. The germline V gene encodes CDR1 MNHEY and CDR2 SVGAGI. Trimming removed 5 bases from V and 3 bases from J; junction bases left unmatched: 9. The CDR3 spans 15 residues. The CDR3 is CASSPGGGSNYEQYF. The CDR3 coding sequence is TGTGCCAGCAGTCCCGGCGGGGGGTCTAACTACGAGCAGTACTTC.

The CDR3 sequence: CASSLRGDGSPLHF. The CDR3 DNA follows: TGTGCCAGCAGTTTAAGAGGGGATGGGTCACCCCTCCACTTT. The chain joins TRBV12-3 or TRBV12-4 to TRBJ1-6, with D possibly TRBD1 on 5 matching bases. Trimming left V 2 bases short and J 10 bases short, with 12 bases between. The CDR3 extends over 14 amino acids.

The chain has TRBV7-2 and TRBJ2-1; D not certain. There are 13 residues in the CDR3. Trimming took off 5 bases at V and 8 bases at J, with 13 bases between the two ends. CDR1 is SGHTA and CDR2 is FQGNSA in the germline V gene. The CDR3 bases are TGTGCCAGCAGCGCTTCGATCGGCGATGAGCAGTTCTTC. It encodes CASSASIGDEQFF.

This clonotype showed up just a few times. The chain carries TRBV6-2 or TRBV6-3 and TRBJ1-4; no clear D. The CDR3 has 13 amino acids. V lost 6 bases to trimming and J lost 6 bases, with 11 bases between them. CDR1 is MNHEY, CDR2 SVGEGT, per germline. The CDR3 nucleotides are TGTGCCAGCAGAGGGATCGTCGATGAAAAACTGTTTTTT. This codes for CASRGIVDEKLFF.

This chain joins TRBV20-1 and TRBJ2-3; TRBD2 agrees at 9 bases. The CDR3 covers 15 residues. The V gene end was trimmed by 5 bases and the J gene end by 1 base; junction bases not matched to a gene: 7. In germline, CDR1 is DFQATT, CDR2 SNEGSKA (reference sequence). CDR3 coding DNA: TGCAGTGCTCCCCGAGCGGGGGGCGGCACAGATACGCAGTATTTT. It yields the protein CSAPRAGGGTDTQYF.

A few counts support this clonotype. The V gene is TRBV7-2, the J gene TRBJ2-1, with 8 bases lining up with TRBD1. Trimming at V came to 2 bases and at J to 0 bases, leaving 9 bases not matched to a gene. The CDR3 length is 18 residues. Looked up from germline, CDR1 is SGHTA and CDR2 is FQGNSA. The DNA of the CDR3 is TGTGCCAGCAGCTTATTTCCAGGGGGCAGGGTCTCCTACAATGAGCAGTTCTTC. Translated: CASSLFPGGRVSYNEQFF.

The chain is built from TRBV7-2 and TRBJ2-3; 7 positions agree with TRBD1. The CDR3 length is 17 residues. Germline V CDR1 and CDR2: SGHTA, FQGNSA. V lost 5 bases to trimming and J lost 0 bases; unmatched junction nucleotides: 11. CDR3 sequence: CASSLGQIATSTDTQYF. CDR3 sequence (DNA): TGTGCCAGCAGCCTGGGACAGATAGCCACTAGCACAGATACGCAGTATTTT.

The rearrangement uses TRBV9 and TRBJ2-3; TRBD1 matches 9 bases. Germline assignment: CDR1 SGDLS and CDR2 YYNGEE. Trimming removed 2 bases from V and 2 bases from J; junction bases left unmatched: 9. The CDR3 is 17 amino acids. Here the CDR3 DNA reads TGTGCCAGCAGCGTCCCCGGGACAGGGCCCTTCACAGATACGCAGTATTTT. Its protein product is CASSVPGTGPFTDTQYF.

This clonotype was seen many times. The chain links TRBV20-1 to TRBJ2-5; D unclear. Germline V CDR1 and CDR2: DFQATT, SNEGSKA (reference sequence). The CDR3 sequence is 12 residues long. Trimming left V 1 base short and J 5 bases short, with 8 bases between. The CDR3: CSARVSGETQYF. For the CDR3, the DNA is TGCAGTGCTAGAGTTTCCGGGGAGACCCAGTACTTC.

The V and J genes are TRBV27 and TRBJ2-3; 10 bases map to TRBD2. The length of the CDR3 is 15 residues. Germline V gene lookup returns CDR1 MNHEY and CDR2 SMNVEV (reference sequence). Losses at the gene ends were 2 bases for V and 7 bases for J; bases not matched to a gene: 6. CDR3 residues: CASSLNSGGAYTQYF. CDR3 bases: TGTGCCAGCAGTTTAAACAGCGGGGGGGCTTATACGCAGTATTTT.

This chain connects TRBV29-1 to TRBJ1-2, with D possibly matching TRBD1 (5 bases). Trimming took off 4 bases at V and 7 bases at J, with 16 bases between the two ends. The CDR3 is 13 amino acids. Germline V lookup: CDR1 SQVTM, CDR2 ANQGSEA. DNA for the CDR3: TGCAGCGTTGGGGGACCCGGTTCGGGTGGCTACACCTTC. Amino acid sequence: CSVGGPGSGGYTF. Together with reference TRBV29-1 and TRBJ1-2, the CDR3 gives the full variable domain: SAVISQKPSRDICQRGTSLTIQCQVDSQVTMMFWYRQQPGQSLTLIATANQGSEATYESGFVIDKFPISRPNLTFSTLTVSNMSPEDSSIYLCSVGGPGSGGYTFGSGTRLTVV.

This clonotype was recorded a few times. Here the CDR3 DNA reads TGCAGTGTTCAGCGGCCAGATGAAAAACTGTTTTTT. Translation: CSVQRPDEKLFF. The rearrangement uses TRBV20-1 and TRBJ1-4; D is uncertain. There are 12 residues in the CDR3. The V end was cut by 7 bases, the J end by 6 bases, with 12 bases between. Germline values: CDR1 DFQATT, CDR2 SNEGSKA (reference sequence).

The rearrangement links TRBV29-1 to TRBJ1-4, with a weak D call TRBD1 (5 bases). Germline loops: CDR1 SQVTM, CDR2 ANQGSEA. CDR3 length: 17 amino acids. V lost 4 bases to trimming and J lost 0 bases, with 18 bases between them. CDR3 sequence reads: CSVGHRRGTTTNEKLFF. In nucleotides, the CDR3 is TGCAGCGTTGGACACCGGCGTGGGACTACAACTAATGAAAAACTGTTTTTT. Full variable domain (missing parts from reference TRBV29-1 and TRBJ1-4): SAVISQKPSRDICQRGTSLTIQCQVDSQVTMMFWYRQQPGQSLTLIATANQGSEATYESGFVIDKFPISRPNLTFSTLTVSNMSPEDSSIYLCSVGHRRGTTTNEKLFFGSGTQLSVL.

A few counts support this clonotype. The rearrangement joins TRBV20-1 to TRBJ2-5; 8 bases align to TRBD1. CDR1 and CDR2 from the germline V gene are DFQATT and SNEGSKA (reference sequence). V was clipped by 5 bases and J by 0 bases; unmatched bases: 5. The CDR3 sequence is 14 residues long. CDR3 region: CSALQGDNQETQYF. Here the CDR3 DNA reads TGCAGTGCTTTACAGGGGGATAACCAAGAGACCCAGTACTTC.

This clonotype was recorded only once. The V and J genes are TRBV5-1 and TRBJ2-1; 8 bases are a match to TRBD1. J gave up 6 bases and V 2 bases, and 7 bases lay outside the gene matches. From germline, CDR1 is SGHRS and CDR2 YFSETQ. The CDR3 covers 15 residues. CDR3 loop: CASSFGQGPRNEQFF. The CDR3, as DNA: TGCGCCAGCAGCTTTGGACAGGGACCTCGCAATGAGCAGTTCTTC. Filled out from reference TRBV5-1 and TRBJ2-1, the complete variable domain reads KAGVTQTPRYLIKTRGQQVTLSCSPISGHRSVSWYQQTPGQGLQFLFEYFSETQRNKGNFPGRFSGRQFSNSRSEMNVSTLELGDSALYLCASSFGQGPRNEQFFGPGTRLTVL.

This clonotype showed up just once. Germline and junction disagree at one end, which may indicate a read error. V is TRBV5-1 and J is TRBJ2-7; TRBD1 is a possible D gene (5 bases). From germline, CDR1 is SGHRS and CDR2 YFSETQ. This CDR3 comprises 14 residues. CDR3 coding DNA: TGCGCCGGCAGCTCCCTAGACAGAGGCTACGAGCAGTACTTC. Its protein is CAGSSLDRGYEQYF.

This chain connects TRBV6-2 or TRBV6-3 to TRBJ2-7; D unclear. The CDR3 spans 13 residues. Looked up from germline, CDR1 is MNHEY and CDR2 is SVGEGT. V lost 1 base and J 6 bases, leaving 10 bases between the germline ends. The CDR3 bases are TGTGCCAGCAGTTACTTTTTGGGTTCCGAGCAGTACTTC. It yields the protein CASSYFLGSEQYF.

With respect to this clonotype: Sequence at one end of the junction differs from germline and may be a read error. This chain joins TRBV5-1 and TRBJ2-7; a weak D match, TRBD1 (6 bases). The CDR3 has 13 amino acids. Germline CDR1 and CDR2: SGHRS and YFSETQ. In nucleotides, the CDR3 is TGCGCCAGCACCTCCGGGACAACCTACGGGCAGTACTTC. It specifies CASTSGTTYGQYF.

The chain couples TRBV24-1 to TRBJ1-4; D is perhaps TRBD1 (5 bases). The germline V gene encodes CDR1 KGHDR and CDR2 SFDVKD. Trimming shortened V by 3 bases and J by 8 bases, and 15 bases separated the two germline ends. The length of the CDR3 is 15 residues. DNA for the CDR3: TGTGCCACCAGTGATCCCCCCAGGGAAGGAGAAAAACTGTTTTTT. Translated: CATSDPPREGEKLFF.

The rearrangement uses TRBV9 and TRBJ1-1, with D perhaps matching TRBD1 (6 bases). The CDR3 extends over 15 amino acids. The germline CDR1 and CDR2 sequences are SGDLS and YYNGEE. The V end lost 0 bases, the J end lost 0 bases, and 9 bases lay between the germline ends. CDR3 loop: CASSVDDRMNTEAFF. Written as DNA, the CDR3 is TGTGCCAGCAGCGTAGATGACAGGATGAACACTGAAGCTTTCTTT.

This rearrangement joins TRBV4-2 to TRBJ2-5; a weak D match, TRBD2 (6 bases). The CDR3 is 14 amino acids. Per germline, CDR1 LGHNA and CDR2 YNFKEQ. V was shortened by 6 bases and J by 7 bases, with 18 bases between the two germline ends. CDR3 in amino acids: CASSGEVGSATQYF. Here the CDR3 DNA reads TGTGCCAGCAGTGGGGAGGTCGGTAGCGCGACCCAGTACTTC.

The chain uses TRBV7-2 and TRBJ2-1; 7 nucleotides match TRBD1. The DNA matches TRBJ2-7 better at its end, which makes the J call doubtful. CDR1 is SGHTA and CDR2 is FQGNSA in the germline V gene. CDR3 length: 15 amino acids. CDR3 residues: CASSSYRGPYNEQYF. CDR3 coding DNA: TGTGCCAGCAGCTCCTACAGGGGTCCCTACAATGAGCAGTACTTC.

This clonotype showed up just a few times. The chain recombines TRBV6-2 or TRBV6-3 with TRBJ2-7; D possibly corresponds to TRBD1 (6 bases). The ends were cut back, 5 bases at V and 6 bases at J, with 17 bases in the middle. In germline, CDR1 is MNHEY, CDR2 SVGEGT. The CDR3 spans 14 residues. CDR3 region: CASSDPGHQGEQYF. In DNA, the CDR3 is TGTGCCAGCAGTGACCCGGGACACCAGGGCGAGCAGTACTTC.

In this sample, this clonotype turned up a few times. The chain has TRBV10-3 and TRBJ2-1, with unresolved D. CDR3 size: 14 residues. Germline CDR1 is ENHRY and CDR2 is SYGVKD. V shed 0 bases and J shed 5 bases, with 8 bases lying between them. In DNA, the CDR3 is TGTGCCATCAGTGAGTCGTTAGCAGACAATGAGCAGTTCTTC. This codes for CAISESLADNEQFF.

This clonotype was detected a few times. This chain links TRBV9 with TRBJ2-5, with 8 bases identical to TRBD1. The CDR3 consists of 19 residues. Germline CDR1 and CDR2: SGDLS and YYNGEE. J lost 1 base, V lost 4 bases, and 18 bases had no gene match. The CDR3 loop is CASSRYLSGQGAFQETQYF. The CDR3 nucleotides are TGTGCCAGCAGCCGTTACCTTTCCGGGCAGGGGGCATTCCAAGAGACCCAGTACTTC.

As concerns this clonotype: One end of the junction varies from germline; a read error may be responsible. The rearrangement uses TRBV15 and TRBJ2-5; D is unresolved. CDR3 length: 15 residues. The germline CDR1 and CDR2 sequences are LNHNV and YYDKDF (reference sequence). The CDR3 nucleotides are TGTGCCACCAACAGAGATCAAGTACTCCAAGAGACCCAGTACTTC. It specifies CATNRDQVLQETQYF.

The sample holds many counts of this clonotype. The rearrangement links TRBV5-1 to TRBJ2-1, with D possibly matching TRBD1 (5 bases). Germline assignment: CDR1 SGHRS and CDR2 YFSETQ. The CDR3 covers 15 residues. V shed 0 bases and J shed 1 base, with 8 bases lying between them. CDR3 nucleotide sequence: TGCGCCAGCAGCTTGGTAGGGGATTCCTACAATGAGCAGTTCTTC. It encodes CASSLVGDSYNEQFF.